This T cell receptor (beta chain) was sequenced during a study of beta chain features in type 1 diabetes. Cell sorting via CD45RO/CCR7/CD25/CD127/CD95/CD27 was performed to obtain CD4+ naive, central memory, regulatory and stem cell-like memory cells. This clone was found many times. Germline V gene sequence: CDR1 SGHTA, CDR2 FQGNSA. The CDR3 runs 15 residues. V lost 3 bases to trimming and J lost 4 bases; unmatched junction nucleotides: 5. Expressed TCRB transcripts got sequenced, as all isolated RNA was reverse transcribed. Regulatory, naive and central memory T cell samples averaged approximately 3.3 million reads. The table came from immunoSEQ multiplex PCR; TCRdb's copy has only in-frame clones and leaves some out. The sample includes 250,000 to 350,000 clones, less than 15% of them seen just once.

The source of this sequence is a man under 40 in good health. Source material: central memory CD4+ T cells from blood. V and J are TRBV7-2 and TRBJ1-5; TRBD1 agrees at 8 bases. The CDR3 bases are TGTGCCAGCAGCTTGGTGAGGGACAGGAATCAGCCCCAGCATTTT. Encoded protein: CASSLVRDRNQPQHF.